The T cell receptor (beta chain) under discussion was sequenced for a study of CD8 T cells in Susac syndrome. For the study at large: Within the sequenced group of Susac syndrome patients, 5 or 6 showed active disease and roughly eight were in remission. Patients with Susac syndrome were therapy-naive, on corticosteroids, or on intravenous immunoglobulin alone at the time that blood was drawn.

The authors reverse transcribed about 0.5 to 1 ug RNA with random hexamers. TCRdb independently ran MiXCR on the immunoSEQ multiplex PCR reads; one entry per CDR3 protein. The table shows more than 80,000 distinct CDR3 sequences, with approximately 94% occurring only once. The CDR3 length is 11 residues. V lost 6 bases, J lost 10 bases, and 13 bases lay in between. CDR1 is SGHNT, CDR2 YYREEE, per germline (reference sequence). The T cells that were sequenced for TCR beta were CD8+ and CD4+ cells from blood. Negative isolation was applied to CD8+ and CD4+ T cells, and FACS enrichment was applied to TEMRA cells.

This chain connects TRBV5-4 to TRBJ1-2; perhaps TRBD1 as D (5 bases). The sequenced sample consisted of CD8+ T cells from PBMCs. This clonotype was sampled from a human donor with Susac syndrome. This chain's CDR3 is CASTAGLIYTF. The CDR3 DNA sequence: TGTGCCAGCACCGCGGGACTTATCTACACCTTC.